This TCR beta chain was captured by sequencing in a study of blood T cells in healthy people across ages. Across the study: The template switching approach captured approximately one barcoded beta molecule for every two T cells.

The CDR3 has 17 residues. From germline, CDR1 is SEHNR and CDR2 FQNEAQ (reference sequence). Trimming took 5 bases from V and 3 from J, leaving 22 bases between them. A J-beta primer mix and a sample-barcoded 5' primer were used in a second PCR of roughly 6 to 11 cycles. Each CDR3 protein is one row after TCRdb ran MiXCR on the 5' RACE reads. In the table there are 1.5 million to 2 million distinct CDR3 sequences, 28% of which are singletons. This clonotype was observed at least ten times. The sequencing sample was made of blood. The TCR originated in a woman between 25 and 40 years old in good health. The gene calls are TRBV7-9 and TRBJ2-5; tentative D call: TRBD2 (8 bases). The CDR3 bases are TGTGCCAGCAGCACCTGGTGTAGCGGGACAGAAGAAGAGACCCAGTACTTC. Protein: CASSTWCSGTEEETQYF.